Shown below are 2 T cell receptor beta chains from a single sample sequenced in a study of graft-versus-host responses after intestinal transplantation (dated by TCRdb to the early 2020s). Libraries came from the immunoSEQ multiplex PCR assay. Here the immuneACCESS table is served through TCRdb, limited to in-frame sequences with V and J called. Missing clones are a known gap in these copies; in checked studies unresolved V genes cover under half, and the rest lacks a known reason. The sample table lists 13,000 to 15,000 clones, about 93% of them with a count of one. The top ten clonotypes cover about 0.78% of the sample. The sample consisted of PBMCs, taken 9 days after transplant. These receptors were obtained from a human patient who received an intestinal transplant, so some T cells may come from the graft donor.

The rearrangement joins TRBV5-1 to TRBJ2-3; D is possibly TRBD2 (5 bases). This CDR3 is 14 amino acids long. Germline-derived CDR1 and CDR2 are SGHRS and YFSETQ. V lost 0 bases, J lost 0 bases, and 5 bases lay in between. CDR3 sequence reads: CASSLGTSTDTQYF. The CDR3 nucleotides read TGCGCCAGCAGCTTGGGGACTAGCACAGATACGCAGTATTTT.

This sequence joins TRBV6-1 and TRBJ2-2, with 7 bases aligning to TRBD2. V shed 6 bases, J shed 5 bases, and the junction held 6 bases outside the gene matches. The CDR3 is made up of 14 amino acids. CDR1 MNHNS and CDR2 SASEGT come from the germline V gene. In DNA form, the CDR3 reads TGTGCCAGCAGGGGAGGGATGGAGACCGGGGAGCTGTTTTTT. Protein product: CASRGGMETGELFF.